The T cell receptor (beta chain) under discussion was sequenced for a study of blood T cell repertoires in COVID-19. Study as a whole: From T cells, B-cell-depleted T cells, or PBMCs came the material, which was cDNA or gDNA.

In the source study's methods: The assay estimated nucleated cells by amplifying reference gene primers. Clones were read by immunoSEQ multiplex PCR, and TCRdb kept only the in-frame ones, dropping some. That table supplies the V and J calls and clone size; D and trimming were determined from the DNA. Among approximately 240,000 clones listed, roughly 82% were seen once. Trimming took 4 bases from V and 0 from J, leaving 9 bases between them. Germline CDR1 is SQVTM and CDR2 is ANQGSEA. This CDR3 has 13 residues. Material for sequencing was peripheral blood. The chain has TRBV29-1 and TRBJ1-1; weak D call: TRBD1 (5 bases). This TCR derives from an elderly woman with active or convalescent COVID-19. The CDR3 sequence is CSVGEGLNTEAFF. CDR3 DNA: TGCAGCGTTGGGGAGGGGCTGAACACTGAAGCTTTCTTT.